These T cell receptor beta chains were read from a single sample in a study of technical replicates of blood from a few donors. Only in-frame clones appear in the TCRdb table, and some are missing; sequencing was by immunoSEQ multiplex PCR. Among around 80,000 clones listed, about 89% were seen once. Input material: T cells isolated from PBMCs. The receptors derive from a human donor in good health. CDR3s include the opening cysteine and the closing phenylalanine or tryptophan. The order of the fields is J gene, D gene, V gene, CDR3 DNA, CDR3 protein. D genes are given only for firm matches.

J gene: TRBJ1-2
D gene: TRBD1
V gene: TRBV6-6
CDR3 DNA: TGTGCCAGCAGTTACTCCGGGACAGCCTATGGCTACACCTTC
CDR3 protein: CASSYSGTAYGYTF

J gene: TRBJ1-2
D gene: TRBD1
V gene: TRBV4-1
CDR3 DNA: TGCGCCAGCAGCCACGGACAGGGGGCTTCGTTCGGCTACACCTTC
CDR3 protein: CASSHGQGASFGYTF

J gene: TRBJ1-1
D gene: -
V gene: TRBV5-6
CDR3 DNA: TGTGCCAGCAGCCCCTCGGGGGCTGAAGCTTTCTTT
CDR3 protein: CASSPSGAEAFF

J gene: TRBJ2-7
D gene: TRBD1
V gene: TRBV11-2
CDR3 DNA: TGTGCCAGCAGCTACGACAGGGGCTACGAGCAGTACTTC
CDR3 protein: CASSYDRGYEQYF

J gene: TRBJ1-2
D gene: TRBD1
V gene: TRBV27
CDR3 DNA: TGTGCCAGCAGTTTGAGGGGGCGCGCCGACTATGGCTACACCTTC
CDR3 protein: CASSLRGRADYGYTF

J gene: TRBJ2-7
D gene: -
V gene: TRBV7-2
CDR3 DNA: TGTGCCAGCAGCTTAGAGGGGCCCTTTCGGTACGAGCAGTACTTC
CDR3 protein: CASSLEGPFRYEQYF

J gene: TRBJ2-7
D gene: TRBD1
V gene: TRBV11-3
CDR3 DNA: TGTGCCAGCAGCTTACGGGCAGGGGGCGTATATGAGCAGTACTTC
CDR3 protein: CASSLRAGGVYEQYF

J gene: TRBJ2-7
D gene: -
V gene: TRBV11-3
CDR3 DNA: TGTGCCAGCAGCGGTTACGGGAGTCCTAATACTCCCTCTACCGAGCAGTACTTC
CDR3 protein: CASSGYGSPNTPSTEQYF

J gene: TRBJ2-7
D gene: -
V gene: TRBV5-6
CDR3 DNA: TGTGCCAGCAGCTTGGTGGAGAACGGGGAGCAGTACTTC
CDR3 protein: CASSLVENGEQYF

J gene: TRBJ2-1
D gene: TRBD2
V gene: TRBV27
CDR3 DNA: TGTGCCAGCAGTTTCTCGCCAGCGGGGCCCGTCTCCTACAATGAGCAGTTCTTC
CDR3 protein: CASSFSPAGPVSYNEQFF

J gene: TRBJ2-2
D gene: -
V gene: TRBV5-1
CDR3 DNA: TGCGCCAGCAGCTTTGGGGGGGCCTACGGGGAGCTGTTTTTT
CDR3 protein: CASSFGGAYGELFF

J gene: TRBJ2-1
D gene: -
V gene: TRBV6-5
CDR3 DNA: TGTGCCACCCATACGGGGTCCCACAATGAGCAGTTCTTC
CDR3 protein: CATHTGSHNEQFF

J gene: TRBJ1-5
D gene: TRBD1
V gene: TRBV4-1
CDR3 DNA: TGCGCCAGCAGCCGATACAGGGGGGATCAGCCCCAGCATTTT
CDR3 protein: CASSRYRGDQPQHF

J gene: TRBJ2-1
D gene: -
V gene: TRBV6-5
CDR3 DNA: TGTGCCAGCAGTACCAGGGACTTCGACAATGAGCAGTTCTTC
CDR3 protein: CASSTRDFDNEQFF

J gene: TRBJ2-3
D gene: TRBD1
V gene: TRBV4-1
CDR3 DNA: TGCGCCAGCAGCCAGTTGGGACAGGGGGCAGATACGCAGTATTTT
CDR3 protein: CASSQLGQGADTQYF

J gene: TRBJ2-2
D gene: TRBD2
V gene: TRBV7-2
CDR3 DNA: TGTGCCAGCAGCCCTCGGGAGGCGAACACCGGGGAGCTGTTTTTT
CDR3 protein: CASSPREANTGELFF

J gene: TRBJ2-3
D gene: TRBD2
V gene: TRBV15
CDR3 DNA: TGTGCCACCAGCAGTTTAGCGGGAGAAACAGATACGCAGTATTTT
CDR3 protein: CATSSLAGETDTQYF

J gene: TRBJ2-3
D gene: -
V gene: TRBV27
CDR3 DNA: TGTGCCGTACGGGACACAACAGATACGCAGTATTTT
CDR3 protein: CAVRDTTDTQYF

J gene: TRBJ1-3
D gene: -
V gene: TRBV18
CDR3 DNA: TGTGCCAGCTCACCGGTAGGACGGGGCTCTGGAAACACCATATATTTT
CDR3 protein: CASSPVGRGSGNTIYF

J gene: TRBJ2-3
D gene: -
V gene: TRBV11-2
CDR3 DNA: TGTGCCAGCAGCTTATGCGCAGGAATCTTTAGCACAGATACGCAGTATTTT
CDR3 protein: CASSLCAGIFSTDTQYF

J gene: TRBJ1-5
D gene: -
V gene: TRBV29-1
CDR3 DNA: TGCAGCGTTATCAGGGGATTAGGGCAGCCCCAGCATTTT
CDR3 protein: CSVIRGLGQPQHF

J gene: TRBJ2-1
D gene: TRBD2
V gene: TRBV7-2
CDR3 DNA: TGTGCCAGCAGCATAGGACTAGCGATGGCCAATGAGCAGTTCTTC
CDR3 protein: CASSIGLAMANEQFF